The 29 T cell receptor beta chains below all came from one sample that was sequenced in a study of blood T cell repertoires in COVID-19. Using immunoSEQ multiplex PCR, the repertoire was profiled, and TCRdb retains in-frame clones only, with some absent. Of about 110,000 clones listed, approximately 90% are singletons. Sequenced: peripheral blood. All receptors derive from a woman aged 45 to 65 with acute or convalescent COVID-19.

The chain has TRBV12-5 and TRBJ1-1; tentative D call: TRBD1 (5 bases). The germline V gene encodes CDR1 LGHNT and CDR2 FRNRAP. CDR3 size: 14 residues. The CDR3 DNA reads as TGTGCAGCAACCCGCGGGACCTGGGACACTGAAGCTTTCTTT. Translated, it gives CAATRGTWDTEAFF.

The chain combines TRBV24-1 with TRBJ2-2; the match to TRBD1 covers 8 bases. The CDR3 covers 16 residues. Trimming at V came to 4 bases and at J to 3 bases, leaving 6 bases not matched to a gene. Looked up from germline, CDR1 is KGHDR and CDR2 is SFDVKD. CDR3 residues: CATSDNRDRYTGELFF. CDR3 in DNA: TGTGCCACCAGTGACAACCGGGACAGGTACACCGGGGAGCTGTTTTTT.

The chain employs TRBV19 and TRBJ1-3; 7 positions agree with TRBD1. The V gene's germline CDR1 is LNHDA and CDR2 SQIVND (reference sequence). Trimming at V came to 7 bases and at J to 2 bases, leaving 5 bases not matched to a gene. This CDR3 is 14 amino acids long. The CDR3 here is CASKKTGTGNTIYF. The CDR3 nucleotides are TGTGCCAGTAAAAAGACAGGGACTGGAAACACCATATATTTT.

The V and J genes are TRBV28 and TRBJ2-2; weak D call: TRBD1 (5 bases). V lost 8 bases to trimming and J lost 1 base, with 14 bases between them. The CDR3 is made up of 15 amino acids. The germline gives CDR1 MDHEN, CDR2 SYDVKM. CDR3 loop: CASLTMTENTGELFF. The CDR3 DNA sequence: TGTGCCAGCTTAACGATGACAGAGAACACCGGGGAGCTGTTTTTT.

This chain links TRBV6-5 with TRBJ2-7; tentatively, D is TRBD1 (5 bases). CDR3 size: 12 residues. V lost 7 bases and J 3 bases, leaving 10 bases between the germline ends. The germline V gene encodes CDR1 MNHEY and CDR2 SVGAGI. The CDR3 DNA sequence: TGTGCCAGCAAGGGGTACCTCTACGAGCAGTACTTC. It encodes CASKGYLYEQYF.

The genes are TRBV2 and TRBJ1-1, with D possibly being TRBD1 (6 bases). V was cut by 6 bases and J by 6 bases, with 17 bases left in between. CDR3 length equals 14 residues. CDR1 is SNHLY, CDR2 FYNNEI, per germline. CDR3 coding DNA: TGTGCCAGCAGATCCAACAGGGTGGGCGCTGAAGCTTTCTTT. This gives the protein CASRSNRVGAEAFF.

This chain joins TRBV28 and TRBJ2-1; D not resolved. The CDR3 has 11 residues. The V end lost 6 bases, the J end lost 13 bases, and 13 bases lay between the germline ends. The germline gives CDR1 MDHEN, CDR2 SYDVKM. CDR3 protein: CASSRSRSQFF. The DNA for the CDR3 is TGTGCCAGCAGCCGTAGCCGTAGTCAGTTCTTC. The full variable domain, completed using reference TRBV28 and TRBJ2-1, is DVKVTQSSRYLVKRTGEKVFLECVQDMDHENMFWYRQDPGLGLRLIYFSYDVKMKEKGDIPEGYSVSREKKERFSLILESASTNQTSMYLCASSRSRSQFFGPGTRLTVL.

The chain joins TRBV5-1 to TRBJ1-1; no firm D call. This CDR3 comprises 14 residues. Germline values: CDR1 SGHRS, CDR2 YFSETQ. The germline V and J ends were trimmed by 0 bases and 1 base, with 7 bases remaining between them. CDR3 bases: TGCGCCAGCAGCTTGGTAGCGGGGAACACTGAAGCTTTCTTT. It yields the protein CASSLVAGNTEAFF.

The CDR3 sequence: CASSHSNTGELFF. CDR3 DNA: TGTGCCAGCAGCCATTCGAACACCGGGGAGCTGTTTTTT. The rearrangement links TRBV7-2 to TRBJ2-2; D is unresolved. Germline V gives CDR1 SGHTA, CDR2 FQGNSA. V was shortened by 5 bases and J by 0 bases, with 4 bases between the two germline ends. The CDR3 contains 13 residues.

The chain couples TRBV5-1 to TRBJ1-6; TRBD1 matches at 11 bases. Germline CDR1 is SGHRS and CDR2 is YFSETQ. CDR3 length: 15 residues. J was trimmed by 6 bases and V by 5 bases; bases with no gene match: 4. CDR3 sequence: CASRRDRGFNSPLHF. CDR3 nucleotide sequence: TGCGCCAGCAGGCGGGACAGGGGGTTTAATTCACCCCTCCACTTT. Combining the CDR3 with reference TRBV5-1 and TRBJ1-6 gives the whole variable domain KAGVTQTPRYLIKTRGQQVTLSCSPISGHRSVSWYQQTPGQGLQFLFEYFSETQRNKGNFPGRFSGRQFSNSRSEMNVSTLELGDSALYLCASRRDRGFNSPLHFGNGTRLTVT.

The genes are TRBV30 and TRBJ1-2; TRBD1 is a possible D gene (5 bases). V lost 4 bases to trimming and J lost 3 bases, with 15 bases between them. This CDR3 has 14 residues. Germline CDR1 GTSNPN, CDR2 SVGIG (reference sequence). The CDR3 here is CAWNTGRPYYGYTF. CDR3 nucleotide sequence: TGTGCCTGGAATACAGGTCGGCCGTACTATGGCTACACCTTC.

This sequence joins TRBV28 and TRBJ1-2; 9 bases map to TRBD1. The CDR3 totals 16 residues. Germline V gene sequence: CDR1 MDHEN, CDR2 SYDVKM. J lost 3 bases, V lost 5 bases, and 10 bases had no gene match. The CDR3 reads CASSEQGAVGDYGYTF. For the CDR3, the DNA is TGTGCCAGCAGTGAACAGGGGGCAGTGGGGGACTATGGCTACACCTTC.

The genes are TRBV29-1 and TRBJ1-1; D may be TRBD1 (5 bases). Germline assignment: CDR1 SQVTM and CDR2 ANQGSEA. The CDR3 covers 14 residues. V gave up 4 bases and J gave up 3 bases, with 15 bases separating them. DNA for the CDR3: TGCAGCGTTGGGTCGGGACTGAGGGACACTGAAGCTTTCTTT. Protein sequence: CSVGSGLRDTEAFF.

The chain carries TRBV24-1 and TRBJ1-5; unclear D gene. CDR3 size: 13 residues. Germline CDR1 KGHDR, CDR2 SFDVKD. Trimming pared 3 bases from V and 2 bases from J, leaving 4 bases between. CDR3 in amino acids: CATSDRGNQPQHF. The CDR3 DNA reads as TGTGCCACCAGTGATAGAGGCAATCAGCCCCAGCATTTT.

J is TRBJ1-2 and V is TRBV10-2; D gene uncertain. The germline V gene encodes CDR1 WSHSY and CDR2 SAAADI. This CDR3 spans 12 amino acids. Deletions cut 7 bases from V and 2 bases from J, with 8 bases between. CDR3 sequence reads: CASTRPNYGYTF. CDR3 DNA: TGCGCCAGCACCAGGCCAAACTATGGCTACACCTTC.

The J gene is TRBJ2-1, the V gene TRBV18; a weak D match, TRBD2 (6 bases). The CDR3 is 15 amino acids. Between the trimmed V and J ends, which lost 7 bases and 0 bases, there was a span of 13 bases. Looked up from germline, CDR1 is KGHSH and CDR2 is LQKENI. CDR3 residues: CASFFTGGSYNEQFF. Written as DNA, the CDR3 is TGTGCCAGCTTCTTTACCGGGGGCTCCTACAATGAGCAGTTCTTC. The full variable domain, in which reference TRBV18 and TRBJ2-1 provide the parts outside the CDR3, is NAGVMQNPRHLVRRRGQEARLRCSPMKGHSHVYWYRQLPEEGLKFMVYLQKENIIDESGMPKERFSAEFPKEGPSILRIQQVVRGDSAAYFCASFFTGGSYNEQFFGPGTRLTVL.

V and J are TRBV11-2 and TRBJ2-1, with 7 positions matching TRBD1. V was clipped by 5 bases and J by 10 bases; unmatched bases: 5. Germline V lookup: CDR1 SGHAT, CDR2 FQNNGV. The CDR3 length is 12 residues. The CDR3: CASSSTGVEQFF. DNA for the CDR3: TGTGCCAGCAGCAGCACAGGGGTCGAGCAGTTCTTC.

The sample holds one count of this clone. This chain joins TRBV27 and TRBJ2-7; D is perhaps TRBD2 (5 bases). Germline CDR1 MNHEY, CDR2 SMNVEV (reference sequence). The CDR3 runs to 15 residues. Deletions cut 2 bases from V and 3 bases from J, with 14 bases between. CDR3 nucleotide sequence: TGTGCCAGCAGTTTAAAGCCCCATGGGAGCTACGAGCAGTACTTC. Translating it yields CASSLKPHGSYEQYF.

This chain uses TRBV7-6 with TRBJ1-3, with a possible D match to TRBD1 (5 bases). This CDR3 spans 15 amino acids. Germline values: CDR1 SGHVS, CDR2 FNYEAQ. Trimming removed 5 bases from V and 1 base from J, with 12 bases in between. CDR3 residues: CASSLLQGSGNTIYF. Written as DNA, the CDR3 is TGTGCCAGCAGCCTTCTTCAGGGTTCTGGAAACACCATATATTTT.

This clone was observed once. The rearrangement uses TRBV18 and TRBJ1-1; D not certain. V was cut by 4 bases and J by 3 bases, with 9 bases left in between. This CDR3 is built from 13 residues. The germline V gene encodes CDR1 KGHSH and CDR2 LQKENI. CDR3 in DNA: TGTGCCAGCTCACGGATCGGGGACACTGAAGCTTTCTTT. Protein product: CASSRIGDTEAFF.

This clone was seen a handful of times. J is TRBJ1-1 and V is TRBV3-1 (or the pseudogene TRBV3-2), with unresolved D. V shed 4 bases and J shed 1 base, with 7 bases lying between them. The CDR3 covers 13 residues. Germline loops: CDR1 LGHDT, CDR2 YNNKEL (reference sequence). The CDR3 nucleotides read TGTGCCAGCAGCCCAACAGAGAACACTGAAGCTTTCTTT. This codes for CASSPTENTEAFF.

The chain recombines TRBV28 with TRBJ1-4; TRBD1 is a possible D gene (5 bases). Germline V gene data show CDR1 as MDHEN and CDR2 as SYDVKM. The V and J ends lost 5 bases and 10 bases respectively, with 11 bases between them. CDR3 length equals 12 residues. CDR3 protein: CASSLFGGKLFF. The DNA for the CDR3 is TGTGCCAGCAGTCTCTTCGGGGGAAAACTGTTTTTT.

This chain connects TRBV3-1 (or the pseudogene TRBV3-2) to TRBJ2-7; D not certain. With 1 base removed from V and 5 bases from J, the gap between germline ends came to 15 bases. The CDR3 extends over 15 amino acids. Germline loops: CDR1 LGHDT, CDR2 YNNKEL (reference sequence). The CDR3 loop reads CASSQALRESDEQYF. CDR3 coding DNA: TGTGCCAGCAGCCAAGCATTGAGAGAGTCTGACGAGCAGTACTTC.

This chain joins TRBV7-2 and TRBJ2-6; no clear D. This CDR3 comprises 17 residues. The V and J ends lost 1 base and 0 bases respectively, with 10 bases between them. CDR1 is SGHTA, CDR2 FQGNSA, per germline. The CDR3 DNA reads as TGTGCCAGCAGCTTAGAGCTGCGTGGCTCTGGGGCCAACGTCCTGACTTTC. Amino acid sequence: CASSLELRGSGANVLTF. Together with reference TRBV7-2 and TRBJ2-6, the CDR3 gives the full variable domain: GAGVSQSPSNKVTEKGKDVELRCDPISGHTALYWYRQSLGQGLEFLIYFQGNSAPDKSGLPSDRFSAERTGGSVSTLTIQRTQQEDSAVYLCASSLELRGSGANVLTFGAGSRLTVL.

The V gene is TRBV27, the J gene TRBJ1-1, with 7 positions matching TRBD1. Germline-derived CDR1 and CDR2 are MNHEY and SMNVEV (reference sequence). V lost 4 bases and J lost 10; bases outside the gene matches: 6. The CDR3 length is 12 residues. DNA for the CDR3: TGTGCCAGCAGTTCCCGACAGGGCAGAGCTTTCTTT. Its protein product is CASSSRQGRAFF.

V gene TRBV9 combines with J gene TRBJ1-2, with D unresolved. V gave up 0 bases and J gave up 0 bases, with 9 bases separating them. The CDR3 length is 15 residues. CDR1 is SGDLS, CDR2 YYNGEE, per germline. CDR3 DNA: TGTGCCAGCAGCGTAGGAGTAGATTCTAACTATGGCTACACCTTC. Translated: CASSVGVDSNYGYTF.

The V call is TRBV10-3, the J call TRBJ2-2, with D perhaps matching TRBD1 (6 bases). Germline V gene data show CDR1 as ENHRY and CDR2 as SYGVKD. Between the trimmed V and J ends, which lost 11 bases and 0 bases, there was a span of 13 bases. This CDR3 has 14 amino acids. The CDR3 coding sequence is TGTGCCTCCCAGGACAGTACGAACACCGGGGAGCTGTTTTTT. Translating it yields CASQDSTNTGELFF.

CDR3 sequence (DNA): TGCAGCGGAGGGTGGAACACTGAAGCTTTCTTT. It specifies CSGGWNTEAFF. The gene calls are TRBV29-1 and TRBJ1-1; no clear D. The CDR3 covers 11 residues. Germline CDR1 is SQVTM and CDR2 is ANQGSEA. Trimming removed 7 bases at V and 1 base at J, with 7 bases between.

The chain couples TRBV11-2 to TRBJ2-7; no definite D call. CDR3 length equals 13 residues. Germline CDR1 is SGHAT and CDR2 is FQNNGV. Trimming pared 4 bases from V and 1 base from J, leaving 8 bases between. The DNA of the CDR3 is TGTGCCAGCAGCTCTGTTGCGTCCTACGAGCAGTACTTC. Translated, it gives CASSSVASYEQYF.